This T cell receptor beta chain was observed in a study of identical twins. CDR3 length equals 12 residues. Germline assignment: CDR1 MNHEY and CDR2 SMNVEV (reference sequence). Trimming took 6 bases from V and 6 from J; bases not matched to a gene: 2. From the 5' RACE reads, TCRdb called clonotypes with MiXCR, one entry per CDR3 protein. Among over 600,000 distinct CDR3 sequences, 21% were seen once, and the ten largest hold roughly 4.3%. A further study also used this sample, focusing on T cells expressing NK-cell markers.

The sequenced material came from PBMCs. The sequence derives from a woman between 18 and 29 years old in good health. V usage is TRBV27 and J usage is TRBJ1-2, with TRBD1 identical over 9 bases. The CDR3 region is CASRGQGDGYTF. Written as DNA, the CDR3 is TGTGCCAGCAGGGGACAGGGCGATGGCTACACCTTC.